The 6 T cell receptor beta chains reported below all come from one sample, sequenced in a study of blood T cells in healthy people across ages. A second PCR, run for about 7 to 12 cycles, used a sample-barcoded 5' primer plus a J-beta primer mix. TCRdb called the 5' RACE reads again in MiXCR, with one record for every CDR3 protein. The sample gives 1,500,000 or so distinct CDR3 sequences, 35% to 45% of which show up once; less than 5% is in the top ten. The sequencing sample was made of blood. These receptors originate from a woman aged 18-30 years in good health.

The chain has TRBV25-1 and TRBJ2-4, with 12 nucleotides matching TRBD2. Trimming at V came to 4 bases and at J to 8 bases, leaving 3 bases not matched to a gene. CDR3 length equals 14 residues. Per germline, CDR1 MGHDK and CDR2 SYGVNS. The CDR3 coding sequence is TGTGCCAGCAGTGGAGCTAGCGGGAGGGACATTCAGTACTTC. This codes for CASSGASGRDIQYF.

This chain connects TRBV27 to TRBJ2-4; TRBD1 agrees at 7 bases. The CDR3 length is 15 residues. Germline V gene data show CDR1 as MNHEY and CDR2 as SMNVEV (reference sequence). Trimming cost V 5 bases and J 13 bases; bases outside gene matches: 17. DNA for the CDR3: TGTGCCAGCAGTCCTCGGCCGACAGGGAGTGGGGAGCAGTACTTC. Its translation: CASSPRPTGSGEQYF.

The CDR3 DNA sequence: TGTGCCAGCAGTTATCCTCCCTGGGGTGTAGAAAACACCGGGGAGCTGTTTTTT. This translates into CASSYPPWGVENTGELFF. The rearrangement links TRBV6-2 or TRBV6-3 to TRBJ2-2; no clear D gene. Germline V gives CDR1 MNHEY, CDR2 SVGEGT. Between the trimmed V and J ends, which lost 3 bases and 2 bases, there was a span of 19 bases. CDR3 length: 18 residues.

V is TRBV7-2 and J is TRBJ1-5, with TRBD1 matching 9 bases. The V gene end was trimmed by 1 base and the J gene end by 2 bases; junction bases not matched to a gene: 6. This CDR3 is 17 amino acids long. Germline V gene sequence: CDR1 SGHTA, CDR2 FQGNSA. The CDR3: CASSLVGTGLGNQPQHF. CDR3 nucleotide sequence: TGTGCCAGCAGCTTAGTGGGGACAGGGTTAGGCAATCAGCCCCAGCATTTT. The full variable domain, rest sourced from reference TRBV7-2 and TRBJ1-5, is GAGVSQSPSNKVTEKGKDVELRCDPISGHTALYWYRQSLGQGLEFLIYFQGNSAPDKSGLPSDRFSAERTGGSVSTLTIQRTQQEDSAVYLCASSLVGTGLGNQPQHFGDGTRLSIL.

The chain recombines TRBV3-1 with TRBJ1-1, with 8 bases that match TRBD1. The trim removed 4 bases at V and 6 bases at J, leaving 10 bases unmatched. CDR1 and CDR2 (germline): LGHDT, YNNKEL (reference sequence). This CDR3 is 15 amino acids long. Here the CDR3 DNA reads TGTGCCAGCAGCCTGTTCGCAGGGGGCAACCCTGAAGCTTTCTTT. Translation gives CASSLFAGGNPEAFF. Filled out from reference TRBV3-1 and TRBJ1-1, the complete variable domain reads DTAVSQTPKYLVTQMGNDKSIKCEQNLGHDTMYWYKQDSKKFLKIMFSYNNKELIINETVPNRFSPKSPDKAHLNLHINSLELGDSAVYFCASSLFAGGNPEAFFGQGTRLTVV.

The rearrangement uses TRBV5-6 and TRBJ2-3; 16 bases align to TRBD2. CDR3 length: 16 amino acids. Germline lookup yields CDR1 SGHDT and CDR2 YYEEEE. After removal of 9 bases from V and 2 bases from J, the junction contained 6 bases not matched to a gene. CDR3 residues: CATGLAGGPVTDTQYF. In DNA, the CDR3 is TGTGCCACGGGACTAGCGGGAGGGCCTGTCACAGATACGCAGTATTTT.